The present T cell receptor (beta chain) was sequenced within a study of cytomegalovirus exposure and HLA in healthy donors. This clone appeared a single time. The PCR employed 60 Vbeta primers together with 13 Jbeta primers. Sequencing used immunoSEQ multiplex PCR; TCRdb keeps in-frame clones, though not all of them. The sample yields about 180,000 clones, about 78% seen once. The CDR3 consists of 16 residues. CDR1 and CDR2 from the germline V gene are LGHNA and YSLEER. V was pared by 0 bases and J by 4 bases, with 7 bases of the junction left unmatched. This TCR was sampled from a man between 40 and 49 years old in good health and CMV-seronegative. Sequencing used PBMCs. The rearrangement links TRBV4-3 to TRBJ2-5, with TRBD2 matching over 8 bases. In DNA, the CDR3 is TGCGCCAGCAGCCAAGATCGGGGTAGCGGGACAGAGACCCAGTACTTC. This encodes CASSQDRGSGTETQYF.